The next 30 T cell receptor beta chains were all read from a single sample in a study of CD8+ T cells in alopecia areata. After isolation, RNA underwent reverse transcription to generate cDNA as the sequencing template. The protocol was immunoSEQ multiplex PCR, while the TCRdb copy is restricted to in-frame clones and leaves out a portion. The sample yields 200,000 to 250,000 clones, around two fifths seen once. Treatment: oral pan-JAK inhibitor, 5-10 mg twice daily. The specimen was CD4+ T cells sorted from blood, collected at approximately week 37, from a patient treated with tofacitinib. The receptors were sampled from a human donor with alopecia areata.

V gene TRBV5-4 combines with J gene TRBJ1-2; D call uncertain. Trimming took 2 bases from V and 10 from J, leaving 15 bases between them. CDR3 length: 13 residues. Germline CDR1 and CDR2: SGHNT and YYREEE (reference sequence). CDR3: CASSFAHLPDYTF. As DNA, the CDR3 is TGTGCCAGCAGCTTCGCGCACCTACCAGACTACACCTTC.

The chain joins TRBV19 to TRBJ1-2; weak D call: TRBD1 (5 bases). Germline lookup yields CDR1 LNHDA and CDR2 SQIVND (reference sequence). V gave up 8 bases and J gave up 3 bases, with 22 bases separating them. CDR3 size: 16 residues. CDR3 protein: CASRPIDSIRDYGYTF. In DNA form, the CDR3 reads TGTGCCAGTCGACCTATCGACAGCATTAGGGACTATGGCTACACCTTC.

This sequence joins TRBV5-1 and TRBJ2-4, with 7 bases aligning to TRBD2. The CDR3 runs 13 residues. Germline CDR1 reads SGHRS; CDR2 reads YFSETQ. J gave up 16 bases and V 0 bases, and 10 bases lay outside the gene matches. Here the CDR3 reads CASSLEASGSKYF. The DNA of the CDR3 is TGCGCCAGCAGCTTGGAGGCTAGCGGTTCAAAATACTTC.

This clone was detected only a few times. V is TRBV7-2 and J is TRBJ1-3; no clear D gene. The CDR3 runs 16 residues. V was pared by 3 bases and J by 0 bases, with 12 bases between. Germline V gives CDR1 SGHTA, CDR2 FQGNSA. CDR3 DNA: TGTGCCAGCAGCTTGTCCGGGCCAATCTCTGGAAACACCATATATTTT. Its protein product is CASSLSGPISGNTIYF.

The V and J genes are TRBV7-9 and TRBJ2-7; 9 positions agree with TRBD1. The CDR3 covers 15 residues. Germline V gives CDR1 SEHNR, CDR2 FQNEAQ (reference sequence). After removal of 3 bases from V and 5 bases from J, the junction contained 8 bases not matched to a gene. The CDR3 protein is CASSFTGTGIHEQYF. DNA of the CDR3: TGTGCCAGCAGCTTTACCGGGACAGGGATCCACGAGCAGTACTTC.

V gene TRBV7-9 combines with J gene TRBJ2-2, with 7 positions matching TRBD1. With 2 bases clipped from V and 8 bases from J, the junction kept 2 bases outside the gene matches. CDR1 SEHNR and CDR2 FQNEAQ come from the germline V gene (reference sequence). The CDR3 contains 13 residues. In nucleotides, the CDR3 is TGTGCCAGCAGCTTAACAGGGGAAGGGGAGCTGTTTTTT. Amino acid sequence: CASSLTGEGELFF.

The rearrangement uses TRBV29-1 and TRBJ2-2; 7 nucleotides agree with TRBD2. The CDR3 covers 17 residues. From germline, CDR1 is SQVTM and CDR2 ANQGSEA. The junction had 17 bases not matched to a gene; V was cut back by 7 bases and J by 3 bases. CDR3 residues: CSAGTAGRELHTGELFF. CDR3 DNA sequence: TGCAGCGCAGGGACGGCGGGGCGGGAGCTGCACACCGGGGAGCTGTTTTTT.

The chain links TRBV7-2 to TRBJ2-7, with D maybe TRBD2 (6 bases). V was cut by 5 bases and J by 4 bases, with 15 bases left in between. CDR3 size: 14 residues. The germline CDR1 and CDR2 sequences are SGHTA and FQGNSA. The CDR3 sequence: CASSPRRASYEQYF. The CDR3, as DNA: TGTGCCAGCAGCCCGAGGAGGGCGAGTTACGAGCAGTACTTC. Supplemented by reference TRBV7-2 and TRBJ2-7, the full variable domain reads GAGVSQSPSNKVTEKGKDVELRCDPISGHTALYWYRQSLGQGLEFLIYFQGNSAPDKSGLPSDRFSAERTGGSVSTLTIQRTQQEDSAVYLCASSPRRASYEQYFGPGTRLTVT.

The chain carries TRBV27 and TRBJ2-1, with 11 bases aligning to TRBD2. Trimming at V came to 1 base and at J to 2 bases, leaving 4 bases not matched to a gene. CDR1 MNHEY and CDR2 SMNVEV come from the germline V gene (reference sequence). This CDR3 comprises 17 residues. The CDR3 DNA sequence: TGTGCCAGCAGTTTATTCAGTAGCGGGAGGGCCTACAATGAGCAGTTCTTC. Residues: CASSLFSSGRAYNEQFF.

This clone was found once. V usage is TRBV18 and J usage is TRBJ1-2; D gene unclear. Germline V lookup: CDR1 KGHSH, CDR2 LQKENI. CDR3 length: 12 residues. The V end lost 2 bases, the J end lost 7 bases, and 8 bases lay between the germline ends. In nucleotides, the CDR3 is TGTGCCAGCTCACCAGAGGGTTCTGGCTACACCTTC. Protein product: CASSPEGSGYTF.

The J gene is TRBJ2-3, the V gene TRBV9; 7 nucleotides align to TRBD1. This CDR3 has 18 residues. Germline loops: CDR1 SGDLS, CDR2 YYNGEE. V shed 3 bases, J shed 0 bases, and the junction held 13 bases outside the gene matches. The CDR3 sequence: CASSEQVPGTASTDTQYF. For the CDR3, the DNA is TGTGCCAGCAGCGAGCAAGTACCCGGGACAGCAAGCACAGATACGCAGTATTTT.

This clone was counted once. This sequence joins TRBV30 and TRBJ2-1, with D unclear. CDR3 size: 17 residues. The V end lost 2 bases, the J end lost 0 bases, and 17 bases lay between the germline ends. Germline CDR1 is GTSNPN and CDR2 is SVGIG (reference sequence). The chain's CDR3 is CAWSLYLSTSSYNEQFF. CDR3 bases: TGTGCCTGGAGTTTGTACCTTAGCACGAGCTCCTACAATGAGCAGTTCTTC.

This clone was seen a few times. This rearrangement joins TRBV9 to TRBJ1-2; D is possibly TRBD1 (5 bases). Germline CDR1 SGDLS, CDR2 YYNGEE. V was cut by 7 bases and J by 4 bases, with 14 bases left in between. The CDR3 covers 13 residues. The CDR3 region has the DNA TGTGCCAGCGGGCCCGGGGGGAGCTATGGCTACACCTTC. Its translation is CASGPGGSYGYTF.

This clone was found a few times. The CDR3 nucleotides are TGTGCCAGCAGCTCCGGGGCGAACTATGGCTACACCTTC. This gives the protein CASSSGANYGYTF. This chain uses TRBV6-5 with TRBJ1-2, with D possibly being TRBD1 (5 bases). Germline CDR1 MNHEY, CDR2 SVGAGI. With 6 bases removed from V and 2 bases from J, the gap between germline ends came to 10 bases. The CDR3 is made up of 13 amino acids.

The chain carries TRBV30 and TRBJ2-3, with a possible D match to TRBD2 (6 bases). The CDR3 contains 13 residues. Germline V gene sequence: CDR1 GTSNPN, CDR2 SVGIG (reference sequence). The V and J ends lost 0 bases and 11 bases respectively, with 15 bases between them. The CDR3 DNA is TGTGCCTGGAGTGTACGGGGCGGGGTCGGGCAGTATTTT. Protein sequence: CAWSVRGGVGQYF.

This clone was counted a few times. The chain uses TRBV7-2 and TRBJ2-7; D not resolved. V was clipped by 8 bases and J by 6 bases, with 17 bases between them. Germline CDR1 and CDR2: SGHTA and FQGNSA. CDR3 length equals 13 residues. The CDR3 loop is CASGRTQSSEQYF. The CDR3 nucleotides read TGTGCCAGCGGGCGGACCCAGTCTTCCGAGCAGTACTTC.

This chain links TRBV30 with TRBJ2-2, with a weak D call TRBD2 (5 bases). The V end lost 3 bases, the J end lost 6 bases, and 14 bases lay between the germline ends. Germline V gene lookup returns CDR1 GTSNPN and CDR2 SVGIG (reference sequence). This CDR3 contains 14 residues. CDR3 loop: CAWRLRTASGELFF. CDR3 bases: TGTGCCTGGAGGCTGCGGACTGCCTCCGGGGAGCTGTTTTTT.

The chain combines TRBV5-1 with TRBJ2-7; no definite D call. V was pared by 0 bases and J by 6 bases, with 10 bases between. Germline CDR1 SGHRS, CDR2 YFSETQ. The length of the CDR3 is 13 residues. The CDR3 sequence is CASSLEQAREQYF. The CDR3 bases are TGCGCCAGCAGCTTGGAGCAGGCCCGCGAGCAGTACTTC.

V usage is TRBV11-2 and J usage is TRBJ2-7, with TRBD1 matching over 8 bases. Germline CDR1 reads SGHAT; CDR2 reads FQNNGV. The V segment lost 5 bases and the J segment 5 bases; nucleotides outside the gene matches: 2. CDR3 size: 12 residues. Written as DNA, the CDR3 is TGTGCCAGCAGCCCGGACAGGGACGAGCAGTACTTC. This gives the protein CASSPDRDEQYF.

V gene TRBV30 combines with J gene TRBJ1-2; 7 bases are shared with TRBD1. Germline lookup yields CDR1 GTSNPN and CDR2 SVGIG (reference sequence). This CDR3 is built from 15 residues. With V trimmed by 0 bases and J by 8 bases, 12 bases remained unmatched. The CDR3 loop is CAWSVGGTVFYGYTF. The CDR3 DNA sequence: TGTGCCTGGAGTGTAGGCGGGACAGTCTTTTACGGCTACACCTTC.

The sample holds a few counts of this clone. The chain links TRBV5-1 to TRBJ2-3; perhaps TRBD2 as D (5 bases). V was pared by 0 bases and J by 0 bases, with 8 bases between. Germline CDR1 SGHRS, CDR2 YFSETQ. CDR3 length equals 15 residues. In DNA, the CDR3 is TGCGCCAGCAGCTTGGATGGGAGAAGCACAGATACGCAGTATTTT. This encodes CASSLDGRSTDTQYF.

This clone was picked up a small number of times. V is TRBV29-1 and J is TRBJ1-3; no definite D call. CDR1 and CDR2 from the germline V gene are SQVTM and ANQGSEA. Deletions cut 6 bases from V and 3 bases from J, with 6 bases between. The CDR3 loop spans 11 amino acids. The CDR3 loop is CSVSIGNTIYF. The CDR3, as DNA: TGCAGCGTATCTATTGGAAACACCATATATTTT.

This clone has a count of ten or more. This chain joins TRBV18 and TRBJ2-3, with D tentatively TRBD1 (6 bases). The CDR3 sequence is 14 residues long. Germline V gene lookup returns CDR1 KGHSH and CDR2 LQKENI. The germline V and J ends were trimmed by 3 bases and 5 bases, with 12 bases remaining between them. Here the CDR3 DNA reads TGTGCCAGCTCACCTACAGGGCAGGGAGATACGCAGTATTTT. Residues: CASSPTGQGDTQYF.

The table lists this clone with a few counts. V usage is TRBV10-3 and J usage is TRBJ1-3; D gene ambiguous. Per germline, CDR1 ENHRY and CDR2 SYGVKD. The CDR3 extends over 15 amino acids. Trimming removed 3 bases from V and 0 bases from J, with 9 bases in between. CDR3 residues: CAISDKASSGNTIYF. The CDR3 DNA follows: TGTGCCATCAGTGACAAGGCTTCCTCTGGAAACACCATATATTTT.

The chain uses TRBV6-6 and TRBJ1-5; perhaps TRBD1 as D (5 bases). In germline, CDR1 is MNHNY, CDR2 SVGAGI (reference sequence). The ends were cut back, 0 bases at V and 10 bases at J, with 10 bases in the middle. The CDR3 contains 13 residues. CDR3 sequence reads: CASSYSGGIPQHF. The CDR3 coding sequence is TGTGCCAGCAGTTACTCGGGGGGAATCCCCCAGCATTTT.

Regarding this clone: At one boundary the junction diverges from the germline segment, which might be a read error. Here the CDR3 DNA reads TGTGGGGCGCTCTACAATGAGCAGTTCTTC. Protein: CGALYNEQFF. The chain links TRBV29-1 to TRBJ2-1; TRBD1 might be the D (5 bases). The CDR3 sequence is 10 residues long. Germline assignment: CDR1 SQVTM and CDR2 ANQGSEA.

This clone was seen a few times. This chain connects TRBV15 to TRBJ1-2; possible D gene TRBD1, 6 bases. This CDR3 region has 15 residues. Germline CDR1 is LNHNV and CDR2 is YYDKDF (reference sequence). V gave up 0 bases and J gave up 4 bases, with 12 bases separating them. CDR3 amino acids: CATSRDYRAPYGYTF. CDR3 nucleotide sequence: TGTGCCACCAGCAGAGATTACAGGGCGCCCTATGGCTACACCTTC.

This chain uses TRBV30 with TRBJ2-5; D not resolved. CDR1 is GTSNPN, CDR2 SVGIG, per germline (reference sequence). The length of the CDR3 is 10 residues. Trimming removed 6 bases at V and 7 bases at J, with 9 bases between. The CDR3 coding sequence is TGTGCCTGCTCACGTGGGACCCAGTACTTC. Amino acid sequence: CACSRGTQYF.

This clone was seen a handful of times. The V gene is TRBV29-1, the J gene TRBJ2-7, with a weak D call TRBD1 (5 bases). The CDR3 contains 13 residues. The germline CDR1 and CDR2 sequences are SQVTM and ANQGSEA. V gave up 7 bases and J gave up 7 bases, with 20 bases separating them. This chain's CDR3 is CSATGPSPGEQYF. In DNA, the CDR3 is TGCAGCGCCACTGGGCCTTCCCCAGGGGAGCAGTACTTC.

The rearrangement links TRBV5-6 to TRBJ2-7; TRBD2 might be the D (5 bases). The CDR3 extends over 14 amino acids. V was pared by 0 bases and J by 2 bases, with 9 bases between. Looked up from germline, CDR1 is SGHDT and CDR2 is YYEEEE. The CDR3 protein is CASSLGQRAYEQYF. CDR3 in DNA: TGTGCCAGCAGCTTGGGGCAGAGGGCCTACGAGCAGTACTTC.